This TCR beta chain was profiled in a study of T cells after yellow fever vaccination. The trim removed 1 base at V and 0 bases at J, leaving 3 bases unmatched. This CDR3 spans 15 amino acids. From germline, CDR1 is DFQATT and CDR2 SNEGSKA (reference sequence). Turning to this clonotype: The antigen remains unidentified.

Study observations and caveats: The study found a weaker secondary response that peaked faster, day 5 versus 15. Some clonotypes, a small share, were shared between CD4 and CD8 compartments.

TCRdb recomputed calls from the 5' RACE reads with MiXCR, one row per CDR3 protein. The sample has roughly 240,000 distinct CDR3 sequences; 6.7% are singletons. The sample consisted of CD4+ T cells sorted from PBMCs, taken on the day of the yellow fever booster vaccination. This TCR derives from a man younger than 45 who received the YFV17D yellow fever vaccine. The genes are TRBV20-1 and TRBJ2-3; 8 bases agree with TRBD2. CDR3 DNA sequence: TGCAGTGCTAGAGCCGTAGCGGGAAGCACAGATACGCAGTATTTT. This gives the protein CSARAVAGSTDTQYF.